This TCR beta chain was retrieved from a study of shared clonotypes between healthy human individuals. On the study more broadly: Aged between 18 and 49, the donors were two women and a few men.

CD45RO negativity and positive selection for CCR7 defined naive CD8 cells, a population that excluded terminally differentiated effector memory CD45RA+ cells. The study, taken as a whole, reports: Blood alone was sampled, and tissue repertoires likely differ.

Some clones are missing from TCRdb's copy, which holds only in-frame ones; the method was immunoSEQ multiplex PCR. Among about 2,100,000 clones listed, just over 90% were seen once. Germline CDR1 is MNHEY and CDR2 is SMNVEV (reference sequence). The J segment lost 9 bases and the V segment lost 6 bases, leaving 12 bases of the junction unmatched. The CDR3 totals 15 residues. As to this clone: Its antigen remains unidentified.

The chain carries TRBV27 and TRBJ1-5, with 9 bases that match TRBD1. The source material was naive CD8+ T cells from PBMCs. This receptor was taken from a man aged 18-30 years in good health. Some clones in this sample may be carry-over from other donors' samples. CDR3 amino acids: CASRERQGGFGPQHF. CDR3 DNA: TGTGCCAGCAGGGAAAGACAGGGGGGATTTGGGCCCCAGCATTTT.